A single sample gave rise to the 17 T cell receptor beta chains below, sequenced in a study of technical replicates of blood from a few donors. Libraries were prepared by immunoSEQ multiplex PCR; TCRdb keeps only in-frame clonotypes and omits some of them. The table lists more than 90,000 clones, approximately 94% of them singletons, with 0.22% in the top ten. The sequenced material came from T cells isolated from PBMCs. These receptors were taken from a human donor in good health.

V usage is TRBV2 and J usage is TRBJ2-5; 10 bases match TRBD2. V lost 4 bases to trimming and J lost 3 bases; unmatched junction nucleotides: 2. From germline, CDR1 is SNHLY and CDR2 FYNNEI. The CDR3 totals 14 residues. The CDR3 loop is CASSVGLAEETQYF. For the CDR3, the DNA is TGTGCCAGCAGTGTCGGACTAGCGGAAGAGACCCAGTACTTC.

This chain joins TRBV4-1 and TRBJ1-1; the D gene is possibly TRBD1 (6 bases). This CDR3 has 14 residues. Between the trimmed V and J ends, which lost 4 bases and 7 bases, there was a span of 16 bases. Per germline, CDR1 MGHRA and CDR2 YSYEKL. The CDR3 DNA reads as TGCGCCAGCAGCCCGGACAGAAACCAACATGAAGCTTTCTTT. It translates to CASSPDRNQHEAFF.

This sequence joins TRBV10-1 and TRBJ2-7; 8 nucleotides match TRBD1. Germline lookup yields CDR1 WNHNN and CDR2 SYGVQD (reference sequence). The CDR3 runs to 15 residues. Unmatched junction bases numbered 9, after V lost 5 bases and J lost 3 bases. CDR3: CASSPGGGVDYEQYF. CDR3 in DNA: TGCGCCAGCAGTCCAGGGGGCGGAGTGGACTACGAGCAGTACTTC.

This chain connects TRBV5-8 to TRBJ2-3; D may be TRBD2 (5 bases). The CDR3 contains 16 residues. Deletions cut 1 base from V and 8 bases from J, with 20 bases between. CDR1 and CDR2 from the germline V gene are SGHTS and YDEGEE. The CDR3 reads CASSLSRALWAVTQYF. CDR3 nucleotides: TGTGCCAGCAGCTTGTCGAGGGCACTCTGGGCAGTTACGCAGTATTTT.

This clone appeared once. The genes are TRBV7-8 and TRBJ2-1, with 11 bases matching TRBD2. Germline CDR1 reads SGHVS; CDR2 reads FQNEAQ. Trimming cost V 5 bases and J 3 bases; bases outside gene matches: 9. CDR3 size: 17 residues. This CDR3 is CASSRRLAGNYYNEQFF. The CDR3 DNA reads TGTGCCAGCAGCCGGAGACTAGCGGGAAACTACTACAATGAGCAGTTCTTC.

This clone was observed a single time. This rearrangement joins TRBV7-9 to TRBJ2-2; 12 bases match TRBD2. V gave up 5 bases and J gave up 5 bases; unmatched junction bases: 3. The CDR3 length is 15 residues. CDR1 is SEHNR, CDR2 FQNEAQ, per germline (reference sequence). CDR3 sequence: CASSRGTSGTGELFF. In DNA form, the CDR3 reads TGTGCCAGCAGCCGCGGGACTAGCGGGACCGGGGAGCTGTTTTTT.

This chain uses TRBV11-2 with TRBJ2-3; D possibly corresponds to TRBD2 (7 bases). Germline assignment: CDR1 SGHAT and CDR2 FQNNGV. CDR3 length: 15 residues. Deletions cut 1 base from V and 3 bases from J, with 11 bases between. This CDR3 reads CASSLGGGGTDTQYF. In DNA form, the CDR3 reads TGTGCCAGCAGCTTAGGGGGAGGGGGAACAGATACGCAGTATTTT.

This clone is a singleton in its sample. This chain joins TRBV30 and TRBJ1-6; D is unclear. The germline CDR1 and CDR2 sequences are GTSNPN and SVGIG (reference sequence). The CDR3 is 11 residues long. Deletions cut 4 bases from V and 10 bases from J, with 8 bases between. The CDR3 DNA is TGTGCCTGGATGTGGAGGTCACCCCTCCACTTT. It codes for CAWMWRSPLHF.

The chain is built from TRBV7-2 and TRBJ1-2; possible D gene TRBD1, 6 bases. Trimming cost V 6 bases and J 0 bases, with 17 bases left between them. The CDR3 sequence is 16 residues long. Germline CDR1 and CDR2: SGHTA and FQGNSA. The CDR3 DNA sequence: TGTGCCAGCAGTCACGACGCGGGGGGCTCTAACTATGGCTACACCTTC. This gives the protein CASSHDAGGSNYGYTF.

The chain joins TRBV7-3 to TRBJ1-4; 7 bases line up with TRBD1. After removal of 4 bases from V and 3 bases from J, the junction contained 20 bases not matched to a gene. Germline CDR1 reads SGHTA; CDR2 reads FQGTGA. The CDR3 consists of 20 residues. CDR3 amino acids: CASSSRTQKEQGLANEKLFF. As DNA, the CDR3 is TGTGCCAGCAGCTCCAGAACACAAAAGGAACAGGGGCTCGCTAATGAAAAACTGTTTTTT.

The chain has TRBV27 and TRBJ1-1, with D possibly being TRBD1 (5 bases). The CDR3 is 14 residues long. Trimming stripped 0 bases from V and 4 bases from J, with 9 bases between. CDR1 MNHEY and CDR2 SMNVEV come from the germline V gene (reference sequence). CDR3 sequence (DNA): TGTGCCAGCAGTTTATCGGGGGGAGCCACTGAAGCTTTCTTT. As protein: CASSLSGGATEAFF.

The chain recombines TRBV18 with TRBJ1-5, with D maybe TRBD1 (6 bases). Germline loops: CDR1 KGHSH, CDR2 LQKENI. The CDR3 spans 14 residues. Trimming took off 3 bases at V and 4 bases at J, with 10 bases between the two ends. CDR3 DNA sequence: TGTGCCAGCTCACCCCCAGGGGAAAATCAGCCCCAGCATTTT. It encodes CASSPPGENQPQHF.

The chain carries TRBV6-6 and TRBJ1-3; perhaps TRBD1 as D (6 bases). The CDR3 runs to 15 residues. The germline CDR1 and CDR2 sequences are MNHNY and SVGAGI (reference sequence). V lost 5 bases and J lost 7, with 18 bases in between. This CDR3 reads CASSPDRPNRNTIYF. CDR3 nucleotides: TGTGCCAGCAGTCCTGACAGGCCTAATAGGAACACCATATATTTT.

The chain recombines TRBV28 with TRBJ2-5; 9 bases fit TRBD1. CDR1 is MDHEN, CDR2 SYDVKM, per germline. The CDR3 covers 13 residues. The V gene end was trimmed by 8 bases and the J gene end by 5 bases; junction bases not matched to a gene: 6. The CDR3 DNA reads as TGTGCCAGCTTGGGACAGGGCGGGGAGACCCAGTACTTC. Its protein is CASLGQGGETQYF. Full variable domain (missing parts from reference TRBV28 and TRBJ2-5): DVKVTQSSRYLVKRTGEKVFLECVQDMDHENMFWYRQDPGLGLRLIYFSYDVKMKEKGDIPEGYSVSREKKERFSLILESASTNQTSMYLCASLGQGGETQYFGPGTRLLVL.

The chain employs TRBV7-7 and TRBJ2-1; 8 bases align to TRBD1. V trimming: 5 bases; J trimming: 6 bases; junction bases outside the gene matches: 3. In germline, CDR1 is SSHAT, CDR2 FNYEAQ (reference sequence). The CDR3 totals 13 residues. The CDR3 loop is CASSRDRGNEQFF. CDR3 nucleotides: TGTGCCAGCAGCCGAGACAGGGGCAATGAGCAGTTCTTC.

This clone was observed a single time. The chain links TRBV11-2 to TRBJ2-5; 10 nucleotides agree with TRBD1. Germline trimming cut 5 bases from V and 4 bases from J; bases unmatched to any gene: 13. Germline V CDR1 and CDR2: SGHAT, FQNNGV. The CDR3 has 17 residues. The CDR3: CASSTRPGQGPGETQYF. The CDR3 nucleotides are TGTGCCAGCAGCACTCGCCCGGGACAGGGGCCGGGAGAGACCCAGTACTTC.

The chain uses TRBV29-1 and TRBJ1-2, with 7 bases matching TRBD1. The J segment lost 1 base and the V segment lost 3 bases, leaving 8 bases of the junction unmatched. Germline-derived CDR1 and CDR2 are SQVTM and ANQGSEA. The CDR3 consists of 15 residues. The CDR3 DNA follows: TGCAGCGTTGATTATGGGACAGCGTTTAACTATGGCTACACCTTC. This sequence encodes CSVDYGTAFNYGYTF. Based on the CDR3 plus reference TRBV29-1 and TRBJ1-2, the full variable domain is SAVISQKPSRDICQRGTSLTIQCQVDSQVTMMFWYRQQPGQSLTLIATANQGSEATYESGFVIDKFPISRPNLTFSTLTVSNMSPEDSSIYLCSVDYGTAFNYGYTFGSGTRLTVV.